This TCR beta chain was obtained from a study of cytomegalovirus exposure and HLA in healthy donors. With 2 bases removed from V and 10 bases from J, the gap between germline ends came to 15 bases. Germline-derived CDR1 and CDR2 are GTSNPN and SVGIG (reference sequence). This CDR3 is built from 13 residues. Vbeta (60) and Jbeta (13) primers were used in the PCR. Libraries were prepared by immunoSEQ multiplex PCR; TCRdb keeps only in-frame clonotypes and omits some of them. The sample table sets out about 140,000 clones. The sequenced sample was PBMCs. The sequence came from a woman between 18 and 29 years old in good health and CMV-seronegative. The rearrangement uses TRBV30 and TRBJ2-1; perhaps TRBD1 as D (5 bases). CDR3 sequence (DNA): TGTGCCTGGAGTAGACAGACGCAGGCCGAGCAGTTCTTC. Protein sequence: CAWSRQTQAEQFF. The complete variable domain, with remaining parts taken from reference TRBV30 and TRBJ2-1, reads SQTIHQWPATLVQPVGSPLSLECTVEGTSNPNLYWYRQAAGRGLQLLFYSVGIGQISSEVPQNLSASRPQDRQFILSSKKLLLSDSGFYLCAWSRQTQAEQFFGPGTRLTVL.